Shown below are 5 T cell receptor beta chains from a single sample sequenced in a study of PD-L1 blockade in urothelial cancer. Some clones are missing from TCRdb's copy, which holds only in-frame ones; the method was immunoSEQ multiplex PCR. The data hold 75,000 to 95,000 clones, with 85% to 95% observed a single time. Documented time point: peripheral blood 6 weeks after treatment start. Sequencing was performed on PBMCs, taken around atezolizumab (anti-PD-L1) treatment. These receptors were obtained from a woman aged 80 or older with urothelial cancer.

This chain uses TRBV19 with TRBJ1-5, with a possible D match to TRBD1 (6 bases). Germline V gives CDR1 LNHDA, CDR2 SQIVND (reference sequence). The CDR3 has 14 amino acids. Trimming left V 5 bases short and J 7 bases short, with 15 bases between. The chain's CDR3 is CASSPTGQGQPQHF. Written as DNA, the CDR3 is TGTGCCAGTAGTCCGACAGGCCAAGGGCAGCCCCAGCATTTT.

The chain recombines TRBV19 with TRBJ2-5; a weak D match, TRBD1 (5 bases). From germline, CDR1 is LNHDA and CDR2 SQIVND (reference sequence). Trimming removed 1 base from V and 5 bases from J, with 14 bases in between. The CDR3 is 15 amino acids. The CDR3 loop reads CASSIVGLSGETQYF. The CDR3 DNA sequence: TGTGCCAGTAGTATAGTCGGCCTCTCAGGGGAGACCCAGTACTTC.

The DNA of the CDR3 is TGTGCCAGTAGTATAGACGCCTACTCTGGGGCCAACGTCCTGACTTTC. It specifies CASSIDAYSGANVLTF. The chain links TRBV19 to TRBJ2-6; D ambiguous. V was shortened by 0 bases and J by 0 bases, with 6 bases between the two germline ends. The CDR3 has 16 residues. Germline CDR1 reads LNHDA; CDR2 reads SQIVND (reference sequence).

The V and J genes are TRBV9 and TRBJ1-1; maybe TRBD1 (6 bases). The V and J ends lost 4 bases and 3 bases respectively, with 10 bases between them. CDR1 SGDLS and CDR2 YYNGEE come from the germline V gene. The CDR3 runs to 13 residues. The CDR3 sequence: CASSTNRDTEAFF. The CDR3 DNA follows: TGTGCCAGCAGCACCAACAGGGACACTGAAGCTTTCTTT.

The chain recombines TRBV5-1 with TRBJ1-1; 8 positions agree with TRBD1. The CDR3 has 17 residues. The V gene end was trimmed by 0 bases and the J gene end by 8 bases; junction bases not matched to a gene: 15. The germline CDR1 and CDR2 sequences are SGHRS and YFSETQ. CDR3 residues: CASSLGDLNGQGTEAFF. The CDR3 DNA is TGCGCCAGCAGCTTGGGGGATTTAAACGGACAGGGCACCGAAGCTTTCTTT. Together with reference TRBV5-1 and TRBJ1-1, the CDR3 gives the full variable domain: KAGVTQTPRYLIKTRGQQVTLSCSPISGHRSVSWYQQTPGQGLQFLFEYFSETQRNKGNFPGRFSGRQFSNSRSEMNVSTLELGDSALYLCASSLGDLNGQGTEAFFGQGTRLTVV.